This T cell receptor beta chain is drawn from a study of cytomegalovirus exposure and HLA in healthy donors. Background on the study: In a later analysis, it was reported that the approximately 120 validation repertoires had been produced on the same platform as the roughly 700 repertoires belonging to the first cohort. Overall study results and limits: Reported performance of the classifier showed diagnosis of cytomegalovirus status with high specificity and sensitivity. The authors enumerated 150 to 200 TCR beta chains as linked to cytomegalovirus.

Measured with immunoSEQ multiplex PCR; TCRdb has only the in-frame clones, and not every one. Among around 140,000 clones listed, less than 95% were seen once. Comments on this clone: The antigen remains undetermined.

What was sequenced was PBMCs. The source of this sequence is a man aged 18 to 29 in good health and CMV-seropositive.

This chain's CDR3 is CASSLPTSGSTDTQYF. The CDR3 DNA is TGTGCCAGCAGCTTACCGACTAGCGGCAGCACAGATACGCAGTATTTT. The V gene is TRBV7-8, the J gene TRBJ2-3, with 9 bases lining up with TRBD2. Unmatched junction bases numbered 3, after V lost 2 bases and J lost 0 bases. CDR1 and CDR2 (germline): SGHVS, FQNEAQ. CDR3 length: 16 residues.